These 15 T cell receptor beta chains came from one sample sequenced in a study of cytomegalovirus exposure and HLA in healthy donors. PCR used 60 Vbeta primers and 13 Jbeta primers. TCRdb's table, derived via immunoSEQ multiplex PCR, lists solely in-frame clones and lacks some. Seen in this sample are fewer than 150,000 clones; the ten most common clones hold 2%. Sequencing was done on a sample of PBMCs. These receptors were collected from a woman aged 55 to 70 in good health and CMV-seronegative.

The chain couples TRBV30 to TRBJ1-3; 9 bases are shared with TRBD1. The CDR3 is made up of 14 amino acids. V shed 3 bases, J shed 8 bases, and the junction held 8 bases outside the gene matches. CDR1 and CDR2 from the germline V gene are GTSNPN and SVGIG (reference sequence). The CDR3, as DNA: TGTGCCTGGAGCCACGGGACAGGGTTTGACACCATATATTTT. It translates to CAWSHGTGFDTIYF.

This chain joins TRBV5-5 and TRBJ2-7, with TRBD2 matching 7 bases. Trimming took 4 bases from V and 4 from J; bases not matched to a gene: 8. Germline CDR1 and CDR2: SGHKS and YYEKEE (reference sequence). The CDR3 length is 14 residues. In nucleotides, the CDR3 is TGTGCCAGCAGCATTGCATCGGGGGGATACGAGCAGTACTTC. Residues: CASSIASGGYEQYF.

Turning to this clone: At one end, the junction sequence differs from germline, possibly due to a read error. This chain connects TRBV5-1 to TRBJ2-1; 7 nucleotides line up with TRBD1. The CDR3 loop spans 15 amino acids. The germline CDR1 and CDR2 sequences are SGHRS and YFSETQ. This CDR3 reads CASSLTGESYNEQLF. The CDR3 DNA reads TGCGCCAGCAGCTTGACAGGGGAGAGCTACAATGAGCAGCTCTTC.

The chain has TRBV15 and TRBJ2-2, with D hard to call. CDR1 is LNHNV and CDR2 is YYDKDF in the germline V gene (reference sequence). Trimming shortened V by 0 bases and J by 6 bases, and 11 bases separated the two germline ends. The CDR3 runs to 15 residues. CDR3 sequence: CATSRDVSGPGELFF. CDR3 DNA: TGTGCCACCAGCAGAGATGTTTCGGGTCCCGGGGAGCTGTTTTTT.

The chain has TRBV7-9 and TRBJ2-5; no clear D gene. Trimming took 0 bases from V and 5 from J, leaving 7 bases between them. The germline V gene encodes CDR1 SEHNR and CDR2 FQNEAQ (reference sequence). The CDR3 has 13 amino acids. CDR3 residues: CASSLASSETQYF. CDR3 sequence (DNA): TGTGCCAGCAGCTTAGCTAGCTCGGAGACCCAGTACTTC.

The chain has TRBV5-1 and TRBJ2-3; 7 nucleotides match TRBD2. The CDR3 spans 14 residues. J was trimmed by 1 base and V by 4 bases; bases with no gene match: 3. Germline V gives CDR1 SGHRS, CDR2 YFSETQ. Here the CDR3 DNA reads TGCGCCAGCAGCCGCCGGGAGGGCACAGATACGCAGTATTTT. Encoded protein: CASSRREGTDTQYF.

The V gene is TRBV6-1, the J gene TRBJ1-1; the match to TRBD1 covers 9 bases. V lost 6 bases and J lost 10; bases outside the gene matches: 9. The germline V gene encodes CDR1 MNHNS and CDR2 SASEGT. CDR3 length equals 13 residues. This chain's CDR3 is CASSPPGTGRAFF. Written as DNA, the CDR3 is TGTGCCAGCAGCCCCCCCGGGACAGGGAGAGCTTTCTTT.

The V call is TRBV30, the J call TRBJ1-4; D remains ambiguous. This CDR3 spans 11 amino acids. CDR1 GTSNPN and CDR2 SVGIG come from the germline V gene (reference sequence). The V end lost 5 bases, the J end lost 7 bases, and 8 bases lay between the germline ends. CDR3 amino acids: CAWAVSEKLFF. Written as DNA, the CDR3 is TGTGCCTGGGCAGTATCTGAAAAACTGTTTTTT.

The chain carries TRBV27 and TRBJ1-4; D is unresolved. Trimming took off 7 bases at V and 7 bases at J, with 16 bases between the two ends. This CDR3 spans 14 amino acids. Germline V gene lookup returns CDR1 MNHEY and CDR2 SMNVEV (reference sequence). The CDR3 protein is CASTAREGIEKLFF. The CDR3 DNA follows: TGTGCCAGCACTGCTAGAGAGGGAATTGAAAAACTGTTTTTT.

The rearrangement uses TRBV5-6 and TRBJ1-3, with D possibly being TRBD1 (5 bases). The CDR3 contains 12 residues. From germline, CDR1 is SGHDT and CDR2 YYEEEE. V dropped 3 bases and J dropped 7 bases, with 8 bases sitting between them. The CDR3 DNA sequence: TGTGCCAGCAGCTCCAGGGCGAACACCATATATTTT. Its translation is CASSSRANTIYF.

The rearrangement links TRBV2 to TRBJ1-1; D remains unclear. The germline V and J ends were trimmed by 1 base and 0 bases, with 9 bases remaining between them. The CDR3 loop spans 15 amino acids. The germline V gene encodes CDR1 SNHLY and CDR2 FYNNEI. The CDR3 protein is CASSEVRLMNTEAFF. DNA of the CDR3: TGTGCCAGCAGTGAAGTCAGACTCATGAACACTGAAGCTTTCTTT.

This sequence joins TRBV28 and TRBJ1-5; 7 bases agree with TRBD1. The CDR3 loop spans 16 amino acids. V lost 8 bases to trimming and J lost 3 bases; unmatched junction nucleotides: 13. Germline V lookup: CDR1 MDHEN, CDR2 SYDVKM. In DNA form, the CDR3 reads TGTGCCAGCGTGTACAGAGGGACAGACGACAATCAGCCCCAGCATTTT. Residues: CASVYRGTDDNQPQHF.

The CDR3 loop is CASSFAGRDSPLHF. In DNA form, the CDR3 reads TGCGCCAGCAGCTTTGCCGGGAGAGATTCACCCCTCCACTTT. The rearrangement joins TRBV5-1 to TRBJ1-6; D gene uncertain. Germline loops: CDR1 SGHRS, CDR2 YFSETQ. The CDR3 has 14 residues. The ends were cut back, 2 bases at V and 8 bases at J, with 11 bases in the middle. The full variable domain, completed using reference TRBV5-1 and TRBJ1-6, is KAGVTQTPRYLIKTRGQQVTLSCSPISGHRSVSWYQQTPGQGLQFLFEYFSETQRNKGNFPGRFSGRQFSNSRSEMNVSTLELGDSALYLCASSFAGRDSPLHFGNGTRLTVT.

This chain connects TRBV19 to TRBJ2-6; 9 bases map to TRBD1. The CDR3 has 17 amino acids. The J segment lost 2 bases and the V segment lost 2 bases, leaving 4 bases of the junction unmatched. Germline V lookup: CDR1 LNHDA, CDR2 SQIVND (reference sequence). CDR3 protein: CASSILQGATGANVLTF. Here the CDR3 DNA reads TGTGCCAGTAGTATATTACAGGGGGCTACTGGGGCCAACGTCCTGACTTTC. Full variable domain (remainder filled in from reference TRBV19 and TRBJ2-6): DGGITQSPKYLFRKEGQNVTLSCEQNLNHDAMYWYRQDPGQGLRLIYYSQIVNDFQKGDIAEGYSVSREKKESFPLTVTSAQKNPTAFYLCASSILQGATGANVLTFGAGSRLTVL.

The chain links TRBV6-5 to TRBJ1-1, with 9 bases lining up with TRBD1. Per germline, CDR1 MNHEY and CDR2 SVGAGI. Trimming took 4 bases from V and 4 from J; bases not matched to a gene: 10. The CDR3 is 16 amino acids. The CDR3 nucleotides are TGTGCCAGCAGTTCTCCCTACAGGGGGCGGGTCACTGAAGCTTTCTTT. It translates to CASSSPYRGRVTEAFF.